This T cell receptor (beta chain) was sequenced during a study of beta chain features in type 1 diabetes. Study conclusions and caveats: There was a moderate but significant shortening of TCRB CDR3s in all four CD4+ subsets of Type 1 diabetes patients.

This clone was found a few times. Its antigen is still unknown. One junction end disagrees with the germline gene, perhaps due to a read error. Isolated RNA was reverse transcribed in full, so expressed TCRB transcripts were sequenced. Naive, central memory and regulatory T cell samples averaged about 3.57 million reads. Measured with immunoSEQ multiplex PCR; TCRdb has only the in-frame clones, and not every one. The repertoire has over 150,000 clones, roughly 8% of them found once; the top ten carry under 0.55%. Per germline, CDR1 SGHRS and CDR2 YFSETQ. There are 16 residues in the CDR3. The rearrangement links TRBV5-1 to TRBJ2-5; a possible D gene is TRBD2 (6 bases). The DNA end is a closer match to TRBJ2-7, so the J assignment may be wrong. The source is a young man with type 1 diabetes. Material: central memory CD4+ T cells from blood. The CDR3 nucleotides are TGCGCCAGCAGCCCCTCAAGCGGGCGGTTGTCCTCCGAGCAGTACTTC. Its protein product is CASSPSSGRLSSEQYF.